This T cell receptor beta chain emerged from a study of T cells expressing NK-cell markers. General observations from the study: Topping the CD3+CD56-NKG2C+ fraction as well were these clonotypes, in a few donors.

The CDR3 is made up of 15 amino acids. Following a re-call of the 5' RACE reads, TCRdb has one entry per CDR3 protein and lacks DNA. The sample has about 550,000 distinct CDR3 sequences; the top ten hold about 3.6%. Points on this clonotype: Its target is unknown.

The genes are TRBV12-3 or TRBV12-4 and TRBJ2-3; TCRdb's D gene call, TRBD2, goes unchecked for lack of DNA. Material for sequencing was blood T cells: a sorted CD56 or NKG2C T cell subset, CD4+ or CD8+ T cells, or bulk PBMC T cells (not recorded which). The TCR comes from a man between 18 and 29 years old in good health. This CDR3 is CASSYQLEATDTQYF.